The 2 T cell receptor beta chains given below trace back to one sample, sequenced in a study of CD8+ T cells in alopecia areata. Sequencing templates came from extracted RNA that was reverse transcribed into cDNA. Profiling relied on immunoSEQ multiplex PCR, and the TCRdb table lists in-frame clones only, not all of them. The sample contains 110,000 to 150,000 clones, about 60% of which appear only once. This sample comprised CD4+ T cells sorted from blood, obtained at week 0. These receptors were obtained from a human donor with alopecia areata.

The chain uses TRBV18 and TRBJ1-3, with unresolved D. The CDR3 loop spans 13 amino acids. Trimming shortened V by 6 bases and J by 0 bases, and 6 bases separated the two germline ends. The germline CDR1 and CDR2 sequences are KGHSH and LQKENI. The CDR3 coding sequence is TGTGCCAGCTCCGACAACTCTGGAAACACCATATATTTT. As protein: CASSDNSGNTIYF.

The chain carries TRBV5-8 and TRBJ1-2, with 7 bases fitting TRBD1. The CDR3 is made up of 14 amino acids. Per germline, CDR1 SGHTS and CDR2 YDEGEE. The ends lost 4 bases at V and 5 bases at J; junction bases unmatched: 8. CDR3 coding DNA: TGTGCCAGCAGCCCGGACGACAGGGTATATGGCTACACCTTC. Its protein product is CASSPDDRVYGYTF.